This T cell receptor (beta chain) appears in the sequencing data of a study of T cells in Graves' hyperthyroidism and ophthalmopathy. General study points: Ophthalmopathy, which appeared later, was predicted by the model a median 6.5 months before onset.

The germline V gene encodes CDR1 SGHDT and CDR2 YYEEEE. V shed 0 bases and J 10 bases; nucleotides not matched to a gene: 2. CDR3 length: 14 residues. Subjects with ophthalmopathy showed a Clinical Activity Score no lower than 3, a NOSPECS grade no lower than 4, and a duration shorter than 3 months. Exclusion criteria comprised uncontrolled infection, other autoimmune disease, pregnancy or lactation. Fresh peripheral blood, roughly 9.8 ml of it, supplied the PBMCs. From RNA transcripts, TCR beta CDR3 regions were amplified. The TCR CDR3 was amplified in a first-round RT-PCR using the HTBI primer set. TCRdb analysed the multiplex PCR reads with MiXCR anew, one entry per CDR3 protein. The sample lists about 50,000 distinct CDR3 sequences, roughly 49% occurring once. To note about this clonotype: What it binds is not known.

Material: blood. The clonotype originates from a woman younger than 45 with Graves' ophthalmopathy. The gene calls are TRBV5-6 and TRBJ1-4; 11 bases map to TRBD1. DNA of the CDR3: TGTGCCAGCAGCTTGGCTGGGACAGGGGGAAAACTGTTTTTT. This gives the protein CASSLAGTGGKLFF.